Listed below are T cell receptor beta chains from one sample, sequenced in a study of T cell clones after liver transplantation. The antigens for these receptors are not known. Libraries were prepared by immunoSEQ multiplex PCR; TCRdb keeps only in-frame clonotypes and omits some of them. The table lists approximately 5,000 clones, about two fifths of them singletons, with about an eighth in the top ten. The sequencing sample was made of CD4+ T cells from cultured PBMCs. The receptors shown here come from a human patient who received a liver transplant. Some T cells may possibly be graft donor cells. Both conserved end residues are part of each CDR3. D genes are given only for firm matches. Some rows mark clone size as missing; the rest say once, few, many or name a class of expanded clone.

length,size,J,D,V,CDR3,DNA
15,-,TRBJ1-5,-,TRBV18,CASSPPQGSDQPQHF,TGTGCCAGCTCACCACCCCAGGGGAGCGATCAGCCCCAGCATTTT
15,few,TRBJ2-2,TRBD2,TRBV5-1,CASSPSGANTGELFF,TGCGCCAGCAGCCCTAGCGGGGCGAACACCGGGGAGCTGTTTTTT
15,large,TRBJ1-2,-,TRBV18,CASSENREIVDGYTF,TGTGCCAGCTCAGAAAACAGGGAAATAGTGGATGGCTACACCTTC
14,-,TRBJ1-1,-,TRBV7-7,CASSLLLMATEAFF,TGTGCCAGCAGCTTACTCCTGATGGCCACTGAAGCTTTCTTT
16,-,TRBJ2-7,TRBD1,TRBV7-2,CASSLIMGQGYGEQYF,TGTGCCAGCAGCTTAATCATGGGACAGGGTTACGGCGAGCAGTACTTC
10,-,TRBJ2-7,-,TRBV6-5,CASRDYEQYF,TGTGCCAGCAGGGACTACGAGCAGTACTTC
17,once,TRBJ2-4,-,TRBV2,CASKSTGTWSAKNIQYF,TGTGCCAGCAAGAGTACGGGTACTTGGTCGGCCAAAAACATTCAGTACTTC
16,-,TRBJ2-3,TRBD2,TRBV28,CASSSPALAGGDTQYF,TGTGCCAGCAGTTCCCCGGCACTAGCGGGAGGAGATACGCAGTATTTT
15,medium-sized,TRBJ2-1,TRBD2,TRBV5-1,CASSLGSGSVDEQFF,TGCGCCAGCAGCTTGGGAAGCGGGAGTGTCGATGAGCAGTTCTTC
15,-,TRBJ2-1,-,TRBV7-2,CASSLAGASYNEQFF,TGTGCCAGCAGTCTAGCCGGGGCCTCCTACAATGAGCAGTTCTTC
15,-,TRBJ2-7,-,TRBV5-1,CASSLFAPPPYEQYF,TGCGCCAGCAGCTTGTTTGCGCCACCACCCTACGAGCAGTACTTC
18,-,TRBJ2-2,TRBD1,TRBV5-1,CASSLMGATGAWAGELFF,TGCGCCAGCAGCTTGATGGGGGCAACAGGGGCTTGGGCCGGGGAGCTGTTTTTT
16,few,TRBJ2-3,TRBD2,TRBV7-2,CASSLALAGGPDTQYF,TGTGCCAGCAGCTTAGCTCTAGCGGGGGGTCCGGATACGCAGTATTTT
15,few,TRBJ2-7,TRBD1,TRBV10-3,CAISEAGQVTYEQYF,TGTGCCATCAGTGAGGCCGGACAGGTAACCTACGAGCAGTACTTC
15,few,TRBJ2-3,-,TRBV7-3,CASSPVVGGTDTQYF,TGTGCCAGCAGCCCCGTGGTAGGGGGCACAGATACGCAGTATTTT
17,-,TRBJ2-1,-,TRBV10-3,CAISEFTGQSSYNEQFF,TGTGCCATCAGTGAGTTTACAGGCCAGAGCTCCTACAATGAGCAGTTCTTC
13,-,TRBJ2-1,TRBD2,TRBV11-2,CASRSGRGNEQFF,TGTGCCAGCAGGAGCGGGAGAGGGAATGAGCAGTTCTTC
11,medium-sized,TRBJ1-2,TRBD1,TRBV6-5,CASRQGDGYTF,TGTGCCAGCAGACAGGGGGATGGCTACACCTTC
16,-,TRBJ1-2,TRBD1,TRBV4-2,CASSPTPPGQGLGYTF,TGTGCCAGCAGCCCGACTCCTCCGGGACAGGGACTTGGCTACACCTTC
15,few,TRBJ1-2,-,TRBV4-3,CASSQDGTPLRGYTF,TGCGCCAGCAGCCAAGACGGGACCCCGTTACGGGGCTACACCTTC
16,few,TRBJ2-4,-,TRBV12-1,CASSFEPRPAKNIQYF,TGTGCCAGCAGCTTTGAGCCCCGTCCCGCCAAAAACATTCAGTACTTC
14,-,TRBJ2-7,TRBD1,TRBV6-5,CASTFQGAGYEQYF,TGTGCCAGCACCTTCCAGGGGGCTGGCTACGAGCAGTACTTC
15,-,TRBJ1-1,-,TRBV5-8,CASSVPGLHDTEAFF,TGTGCCAGCAGCGTGCCGGGACTGCATGACACTGAAGCTTTCTTT
15,once,TRBJ2-5,TRBD2,TRBV18,CASSPSTGGQETQYF,TGTGCCAGCTCACCGTCTACGGGAGGGCAAGAGACCCAGTACTTC
13,-,TRBJ1-2,-,TRBV28,CASSFGGSYGYTF,TGTGCCAGCAGTTTCGGGGGCTCCTATGGCTACACCTTC
14,-,TRBJ1-5,TRBD1,TRBV2,CASSSDRWYQPQHF,TGTGCCAGCAGTTCGGACAGGTGGTATCAGCCCCAGCATTTT
15,-,TRBJ2-3,-,TRBV11-3,CASSSTGSSTDTQYF,TGTGCCAGCAGCTCAACAGGATCTAGCACAGATACGCAGTATTTT
17,-,TRBJ1-5,-,TRBV21-1,CASSLPLATWHHQPQHF,TGTGCCAGCAGCCTGCCTCTAGCTACATGGCATCATCAGCCCCAGCATTTT
14,hyperexpanded,TRBJ2-1,TRBD2,TRBV2,CASSVYSGIGEQFF,TGTGCCAGCAGTGTGTATAGCGGGATCGGTGAGCAGTTCTTC
14,-,TRBJ1-1,-,TRBV28,CASSLWQSPTEAFF,TGTGCCAGCAGTTTATGGCAATCGCCCACTGAAGCTTTCTTT
15,-,TRBJ2-2,TRBD2,TRBV27,CASTGLALYTGELFF,TGTGCCAGCACGGGACTAGCGCTTTACACCGGGGAGCTGTTTTTT
13,large,TRBJ2-7,-,TRBV5-1,CASSLVTGYEQYF,TGCGCCAGCAGCTTGGTGACCGGTTACGAGCAGTACTTC
13,medium-sized,TRBJ1-5,-,TRBV28,CASSFDRNQPQHF,TGTGCCAGCAGTTTCGACAGAAATCAGCCCCAGCATTTT